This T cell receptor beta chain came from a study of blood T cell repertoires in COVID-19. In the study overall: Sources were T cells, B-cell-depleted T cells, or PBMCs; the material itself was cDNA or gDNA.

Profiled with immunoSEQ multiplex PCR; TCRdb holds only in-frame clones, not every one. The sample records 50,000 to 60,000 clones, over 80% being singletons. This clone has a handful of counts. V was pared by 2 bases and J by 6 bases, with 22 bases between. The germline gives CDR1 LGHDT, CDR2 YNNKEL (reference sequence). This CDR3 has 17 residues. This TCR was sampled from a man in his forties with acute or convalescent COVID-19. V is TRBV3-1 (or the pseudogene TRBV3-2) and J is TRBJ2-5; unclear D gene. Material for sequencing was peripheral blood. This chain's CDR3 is CASSQPAGSGGTQTQYF. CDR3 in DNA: TGTGCCAGCAGCCAACCGGCCGGGTCCGGTGGAACTCAGACCCAGTACTTC.